Below are 5 T cell receptor beta chains sequenced from a single sample in a study of cytomegalovirus exposure and HLA in healthy donors. Using immunoSEQ multiplex PCR, the repertoire was profiled, and TCRdb retains in-frame clones only, with some absent. Of 110,000 to 150,000 clones detected, about 94% appear once; the ten largest clones hold about 1.7%. The sequenced material came from PBMCs. These receptors were obtained from a man younger than 30 in good health and CMV-seropositive.

The chain joins TRBV5-1 to TRBJ2-7, with D possibly being TRBD2 (6 bases). V lost 4 bases and J lost 7, with 18 bases in between. There are 14 residues in the CDR3. Germline assignment: CDR1 SGHRS and CDR2 YFSETQ. Here the CDR3 reads CASSVRDSTGEQYF. In DNA form, the CDR3 reads TGCGCCAGCAGCGTCCGGGACTCCACGGGGGAGCAGTACTTC.

The chain employs TRBV29-1 and TRBJ2-3; possible D gene TRBD2, 6 bases. Trimming cost V 4 bases and J 1 base, with 6 bases left between them. This CDR3 contains 12 residues. CDR1 and CDR2 (germline): SQVTM, ANQGSEA. CDR3 bases: TGCAGCGTTGGGGGGGGCACAGATACGCAGTATTTT. It codes for CSVGGGTDTQYF.

This chain uses TRBV19 with TRBJ1-5; 7 bases agree with TRBD1. The CDR3 has 12 amino acids. V trimming: 9 bases; J trimming: 4 bases; junction bases outside the gene matches: 3. Germline V CDR1 and CDR2: LNHDA, SQIVND (reference sequence). The CDR3: CASNRGNQPQHF. DNA for the CDR3: TGTGCCAGCAACAGGGGAAATCAGCCCCAGCATTTT.

The chain joins TRBV29-1 to TRBJ2-5, with 12 positions matching TRBD2. The V segment lost 0 bases and the J segment 5 bases; nucleotides outside the gene matches: 7. The CDR3 has 16 amino acids. Germline V lookup: CDR1 SQVTM, CDR2 ANQGSEA. The CDR3 bases are TGCAGCGTTGAAGAAGTGGTGACTAGCGGGAGCGAGACCCAGTACTTC. Its translation: CSVEEVVTSGSETQYF.

This clone was observed a single time. This chain uses TRBV28 with TRBJ2-3, with 8 bases lining up with TRBD2. The germline CDR1 and CDR2 sequences are MDHEN and SYDVKM. With 3 bases clipped from V and 6 bases from J, the junction kept 5 bases outside the gene matches. This CDR3 has 14 amino acids. The CDR3 spells CASSFDASGDTQYF. The CDR3 DNA reads as TGTGCCAGCAGTTTCGATGCTAGCGGGGATACGCAGTATTTT.